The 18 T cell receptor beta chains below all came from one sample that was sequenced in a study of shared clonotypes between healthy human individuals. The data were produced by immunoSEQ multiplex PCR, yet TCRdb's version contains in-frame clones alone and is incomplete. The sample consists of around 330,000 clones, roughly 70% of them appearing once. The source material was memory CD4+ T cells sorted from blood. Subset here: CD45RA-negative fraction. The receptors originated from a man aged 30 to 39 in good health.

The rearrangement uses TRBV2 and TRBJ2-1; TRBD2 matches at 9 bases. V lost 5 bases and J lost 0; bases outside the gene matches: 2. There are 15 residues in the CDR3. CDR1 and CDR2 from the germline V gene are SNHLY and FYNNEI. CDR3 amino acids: CASSPREGSYNEQFF. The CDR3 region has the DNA TGTGCCAGCAGTCCGCGGGAGGGCTCCTACAATGAGCAGTTCTTC.

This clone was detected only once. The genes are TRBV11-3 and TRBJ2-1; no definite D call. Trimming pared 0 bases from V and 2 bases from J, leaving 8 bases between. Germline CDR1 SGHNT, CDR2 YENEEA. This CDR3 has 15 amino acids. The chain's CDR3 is CASSLDLGAYNEQFF. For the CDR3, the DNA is TGTGCCAGCAGCTTAGATTTGGGCGCCTACAATGAGCAGTTCTTC.

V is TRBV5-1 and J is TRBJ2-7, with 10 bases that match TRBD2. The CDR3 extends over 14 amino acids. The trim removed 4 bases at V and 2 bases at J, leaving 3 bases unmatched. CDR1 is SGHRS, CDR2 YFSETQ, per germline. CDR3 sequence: CASSGTSGTYEQYF. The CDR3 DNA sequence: TGCGCCAGCAGCGGTACTAGCGGGACCTACGAGCAGTACTTC.

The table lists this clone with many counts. CDR3 coding DNA: TGTGCCAGCAGCTTCTTCGTAGGGGCAGGGACCGGGGAGCTGTTTTTT. This codes for CASSFFVGAGTGELFF. V usage is TRBV5-8 and J usage is TRBJ2-2; D is possibly TRBD1 (5 bases). Trimming removed 2 bases at V and 5 bases at J, with 16 bases between. The CDR3 consists of 16 residues. Germline lookup yields CDR1 SGHTS and CDR2 YDEGEE.

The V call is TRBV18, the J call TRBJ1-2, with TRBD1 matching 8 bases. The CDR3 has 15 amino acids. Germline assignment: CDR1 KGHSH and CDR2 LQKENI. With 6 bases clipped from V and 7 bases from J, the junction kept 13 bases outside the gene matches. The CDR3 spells CASSEHPTGEIGYTF. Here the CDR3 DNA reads TGTGCCAGCTCCGAACACCCGACAGGGGAAATTGGCTACACCTTC.

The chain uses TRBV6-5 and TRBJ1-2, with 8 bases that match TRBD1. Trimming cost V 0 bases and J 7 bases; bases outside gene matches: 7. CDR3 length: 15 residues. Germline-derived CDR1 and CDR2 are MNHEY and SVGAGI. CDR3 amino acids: CASSYSAGGLGGYTF. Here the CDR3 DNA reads TGTGCCAGCAGTTACTCGGCAGGGGGCCTCGGTGGCTACACCTTC.

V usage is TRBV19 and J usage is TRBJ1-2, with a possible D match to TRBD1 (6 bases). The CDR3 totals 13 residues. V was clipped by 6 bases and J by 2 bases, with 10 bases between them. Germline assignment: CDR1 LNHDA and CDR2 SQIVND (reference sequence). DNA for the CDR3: TGTGCCAGTAGCCGGACAGAGAACTATGGCTACACCTTC. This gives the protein CASSRTENYGYTF.

CDR3 nucleotide sequence: TGTGCCAGCAGTGAGGGCAGGTTCCTTGAGCAGTTCTTC. Protein: CASSEGRFLEQFF. This chain links TRBV6-1 with TRBJ2-1; no reliable D call. Germline V gene lookup returns CDR1 MNHNS and CDR2 SASEGT. V lost 3 bases to trimming and J lost 9 bases, with 12 bases between them. The CDR3 totals 13 residues.

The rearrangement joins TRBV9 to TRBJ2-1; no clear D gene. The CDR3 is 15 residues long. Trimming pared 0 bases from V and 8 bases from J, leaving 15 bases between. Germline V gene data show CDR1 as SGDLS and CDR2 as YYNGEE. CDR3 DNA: TGTGCCAGCAGCGTAGATGCGGCTCGGGCTTATGAGCAGTTCTTC. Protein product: CASSVDAARAYEQFF.

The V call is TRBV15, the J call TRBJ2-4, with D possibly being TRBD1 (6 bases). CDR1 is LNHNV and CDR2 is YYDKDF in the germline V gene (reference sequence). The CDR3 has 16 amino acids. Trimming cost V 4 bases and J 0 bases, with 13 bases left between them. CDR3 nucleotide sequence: TGTGCCACCAGCACAAAACAGGGAGTAGCCAAAAACATTCAGTACTTC. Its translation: CATSTKQGVAKNIQYF.

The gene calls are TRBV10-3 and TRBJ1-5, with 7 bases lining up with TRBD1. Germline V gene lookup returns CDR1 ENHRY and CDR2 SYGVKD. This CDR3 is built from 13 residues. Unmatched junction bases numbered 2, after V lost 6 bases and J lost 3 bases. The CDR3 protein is CAIRTGINQPQHF. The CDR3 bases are TGTGCCATCAGGACAGGGATCAATCAGCCCCAGCATTTT.

CDR3 region: CAIRGWGAGGRYNEQFF. CDR3 nucleotides: TGTGCCATCCGGGGCTGGGGAGCGGGAGGGCGGTACAATGAGCAGTTCTTC. The chain joins TRBV28 to TRBJ2-1, with TRBD2 identical over 10 bases. V dropped 10 bases and J dropped 4; count of bases not matched to a gene: 16. The germline V gene has CDR1 MDHEN and CDR2 SYDVKM. CDR3 size: 17 residues.

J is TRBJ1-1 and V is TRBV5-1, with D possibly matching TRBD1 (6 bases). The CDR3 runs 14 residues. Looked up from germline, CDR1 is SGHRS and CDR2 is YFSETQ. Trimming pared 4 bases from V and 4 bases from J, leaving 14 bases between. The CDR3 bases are TGCGCCAGCAGCAACACAGGGTCGACCACTGAAGCTTTCTTT. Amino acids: CASSNTGSTTEAFF. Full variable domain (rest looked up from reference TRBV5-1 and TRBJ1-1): KAGVTQTPRYLIKTRGQQVTLSCSPISGHRSVSWYQQTPGQGLQFLFEYFSETQRNKGNFPGRFSGRQFSNSRSEMNVSTLELGDSALYLCASSNTGSTTEAFFGQGTRLTVV.

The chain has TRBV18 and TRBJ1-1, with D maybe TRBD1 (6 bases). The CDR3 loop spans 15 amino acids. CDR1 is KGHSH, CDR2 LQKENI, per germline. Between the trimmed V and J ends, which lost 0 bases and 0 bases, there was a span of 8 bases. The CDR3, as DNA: TGTGCCAGCTCACCACCGGCAGGGGTGAACACTGAAGCTTTCTTT. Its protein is CASSPPAGVNTEAFF.

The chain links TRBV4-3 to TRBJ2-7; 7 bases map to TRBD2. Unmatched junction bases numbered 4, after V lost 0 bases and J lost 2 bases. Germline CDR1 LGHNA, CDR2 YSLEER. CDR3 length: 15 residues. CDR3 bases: TGCGCCAGCAGCCAAGATGATCGGGGGGCCTACGAGCAGTACTTC. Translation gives CASSQDDRGAYEQYF.

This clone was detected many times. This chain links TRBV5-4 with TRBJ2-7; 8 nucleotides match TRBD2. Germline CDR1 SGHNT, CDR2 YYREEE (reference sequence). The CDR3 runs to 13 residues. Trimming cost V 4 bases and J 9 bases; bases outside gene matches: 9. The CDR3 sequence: CASSGLASKRQYF. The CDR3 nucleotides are TGTGCCAGCAGCGGACTAGCTTCGAAGCGGCAGTACTTC.

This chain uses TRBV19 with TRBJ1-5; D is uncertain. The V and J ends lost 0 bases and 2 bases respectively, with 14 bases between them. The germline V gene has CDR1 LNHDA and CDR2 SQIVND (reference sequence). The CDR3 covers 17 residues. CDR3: CASSIDLWGFGNQPQHF. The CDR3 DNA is TGTGCCAGTAGTATAGATCTTTGGGGTTTCGGCAATCAGCCCCAGCATTTT.

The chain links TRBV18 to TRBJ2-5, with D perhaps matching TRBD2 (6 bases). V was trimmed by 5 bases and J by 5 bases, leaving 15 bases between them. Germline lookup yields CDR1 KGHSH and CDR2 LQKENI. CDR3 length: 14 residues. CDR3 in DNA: TGTGCCAGCTCAAACGGGGGTCAAGGGGAGACCCAGTACTTC. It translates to CASSNGGQGETQYF.